One sample yielded the 22 T cell receptor beta chains listed below, sequenced in a study of radiotherapy plus CTLA-4 blockade in lung cancer. Only in-frame clones appear in the TCRdb table, and some are missing; sequencing was by immunoSEQ multiplex PCR. Of about 73,000 clones in the sample, more than 75% were seen once. Sequences were derived from peripheral blood, sampled from a patient treated with radiotherapy plus ipilimumab. The receptors shown here come from a human donor with non-small cell lung cancer that progressed on radiotherapy plus ipilimumab.

V and J are TRBV11-3 and TRBJ2-1; 9 nucleotides line up with TRBD2. The CDR3 totals 13 residues. CDR1 is SGHNT, CDR2 YENEEA, per germline. Trimming took 6 bases from V and 8 from J; bases not matched to a gene: 5. DNA of the CDR3: TGTGCCAGCAGTCAGGGACTAGCTCATGAGCAGTTCTTC. Its protein is CASSQGLAHEQFF. The whole variable domain, filled in from reference TRBV11-3 and TRBJ2-1, reads EAGVVQSPRYKIIEKKQPVAFWCNPISGHNTLYWYLQNLGQGPELLIRYENEEAVDDSQLPKDRFSAERLKGVDSTLKIQPAELGDSAVYLCASSQGLAHEQFFGPGTRLTVL.

The chain joins TRBV4-1 to TRBJ1-5, with 7 bases identical to TRBD1. The CDR3 has 18 amino acids. Germline V gene data show CDR1 as MGHRA and CDR2 as YSYEKL. V shed 0 bases and J 2 bases; nucleotides not matched to a gene: 10. The CDR3 DNA sequence: TGCGCCAGCAGCCAAGATTGGCCAGGGGGTGTAGGCAATCAGCCCCAGCATTTT. It codes for CASSQDWPGGVGNQPQHF.

This CDR3 is CASSPGAGLTGELFF. DNA for the CDR3: TGTGCCAGCAGCCCAGGCGCAGGGCTTACCGGGGAGCTGTTTTTT. The chain recombines TRBV7-3 with TRBJ2-2; maybe TRBD1 (5 bases). V was cut by 5 bases and J by 5 bases, with 15 bases left in between. Germline CDR1 is SGHTA and CDR2 is FQGTGA. This CDR3 comprises 15 residues. The full variable domain, rest sourced from reference TRBV7-3 and TRBJ2-2, is GAGVSQTPSNKVTEKGKYVELRCDPISGHTALYWYRQSLGQGPEFLIYFQGTGAADDSGLPNDRFFAVRPEGSVSTLKIQRTERGDSAVYLCASSPGAGLTGELFFGEGSRLTVL.

This chain joins TRBV28 and TRBJ2-7; no firm D call. The CDR3 extends over 11 amino acids. Trimming took 10 bases from V and 0 from J, leaving 7 bases between them. CDR1 and CDR2 (germline): MDHEN, SYDVKM. In DNA, the CDR3 is TGTGCCACGGGCAGCTCCTACGAGCAGTACTTC. Protein: CATGSSYEQYF.

The chain links TRBV28 to TRBJ2-3; 11 bases are a match to TRBD2. Germline CDR1 MDHEN, CDR2 SYDVKM. This CDR3 region has 14 residues. The trim removed 3 bases at V and 10 bases at J, leaving 6 bases unmatched. The CDR3 coding sequence is TGTGCCAGCAGTTTTAGCGGGAGGGAGCCCCCGCAGTATTTT. Amino acids: CASSFSGREPPQYF. The whole variable domain, remainder taken from reference TRBV28 and TRBJ2-3, is DVKVTQSSRYLVKRTGEKVFLECVQDMDHENMFWYRQDPGLGLRLIYFSYDVKMKEKGDIPEGYSVSREKKERFSLILESASTNQTSMYLCASSFSGREPPQYFGPGTRLTVL.

Written as DNA, the CDR3 is TGTGCCAGCAGCGATCTAGCGGATACGCAGTATTTT. As protein: CASSDLADTQYF. The rearrangement links TRBV6-6 to TRBJ2-3, with D possibly matching TRBD2 (6 bases). V lost 6 bases and J lost 6, with 10 bases in between. The length of the CDR3 is 12 residues. Germline CDR1 reads MNHNY; CDR2 reads SVGAGI (reference sequence).

The chain joins TRBV7-9 to TRBJ2-7; the D gene is possibly TRBD1 (6 bases). Between the trimmed V and J ends, which lost 4 bases and 5 bases, there was a span of 15 bases. Germline V gene lookup returns CDR1 SEHNR and CDR2 FQNEAQ (reference sequence). The CDR3 is made up of 14 amino acids. CDR3 nucleotide sequence: TGTGCCAGCAGCTCCGACTACAGGGCCCACGAGCAGTACTTC. Its translation: CASSSDYRAHEQYF.

The rearrangement joins TRBV6-6 to TRBJ1-5, with no clear D. The CDR3 is 15 amino acids. Trimming took 8 bases from V and 0 from J, leaving 14 bases between them. Looked up from germline, CDR1 is MNHNY and CDR2 is SVGAGI (reference sequence). This CDR3 reads CASHPRTYSNQPQHF. As DNA, the CDR3 is TGTGCCAGCCACCCACGAACTTATAGCAATCAGCCCCAGCATTTT.

The chain recombines TRBV7-2 with TRBJ1-1; TRBD1 might be the D (6 bases). The CDR3 consists of 13 residues. Germline V gene data show CDR1 as SGHTA and CDR2 as FQGNSA. The V end was cut by 1 base, the J end by 11 bases, with 14 bases between. CDR3 loop: CASSLGITGPAFF. The CDR3 nucleotides read TGTGCCAGCAGCTTAGGTATAACAGGGCCGGCTTTCTTT.

This chain joins TRBV5-4 and TRBJ1-2; D ambiguous. Germline loops: CDR1 SGHNT, CDR2 YYREEE (reference sequence). CDR3 size: 15 residues. Trimming removed 0 bases at V and 4 bases at J, with 13 bases between. CDR3 bases: TGTGCCAGCAGCTTGGAAGGCGCTGTTGCCTATGGCTACACCTTC. This codes for CASSLEGAVAYGYTF.

The genes are TRBV25-1 and TRBJ2-1, with TRBD2 identical over 8 bases. CDR1 is MGHDK, CDR2 SYGVNS, per germline. The CDR3 consists of 16 residues. Trimming removed 5 bases from V and 7 bases from J; junction bases left unmatched: 13. CDR3 sequence reads: CASSPTHPRGRNEQFF. DNA of the CDR3: TGTGCCAGCAGTCCCACCCATCCCCGCGGGAGGAATGAGCAGTTCTTC.

The chain recombines TRBV30 with TRBJ1-2; 7 bases line up with TRBD1. The junction had 9 bases not matched to a gene; V was cut back by 0 bases and J by 5 bases. From germline, CDR1 is GTSNPN and CDR2 SVGIG (reference sequence). This CDR3 has 15 amino acids. CDR3 coding DNA: TGTGCCTGGAGTGTACAAACAGGGGTACGATATGGCTACACCTTC. Protein: CAWSVQTGVRYGYTF.

The gene calls are TRBV7-9 and TRBJ2-1, with 12 bases that match TRBD2. From germline, CDR1 is SEHNR and CDR2 FQNEAQ (reference sequence). The V segment lost 3 bases and the J segment 6 bases; nucleotides outside the gene matches: 3. This CDR3 has 15 amino acids. The CDR3 protein is CASSFVLAGGNEQFF. CDR3 sequence (DNA): TGTGCCAGCAGCTTTGTACTAGCGGGAGGCAATGAGCAGTTCTTC.

J is TRBJ1-3 and V is TRBV9; D call uncertain. The CDR3 is made up of 15 amino acids. V was trimmed by 0 bases and J by 4 bases, leaving 11 bases between them. Looked up from germline, CDR1 is SGDLS and CDR2 is YYNGEE. The CDR3 DNA reads as TGTGCCAGCAGCGTAGATCCGGGCCGAGGAAACACCATATATTTT. Its translation: CASSVDPGRGNTIYF.

The chain employs TRBV12-5 and TRBJ1-1; tentative D call: TRBD1 (6 bases). V lost 0 bases and J 0 bases, leaving 11 bases between the germline ends. CDR3 length: 16 residues. Germline V CDR1 and CDR2: LGHNT, FRNRAP. CDR3 sequence reads: CASGLVQGGLNTEAFF. The CDR3 bases are TGTGCTAGTGGTTTGGTACAGGGAGGGCTGAACACTGAAGCTTTCTTT.

The chain joins TRBV2 to TRBJ2-3; 9 bases fit TRBD2. J lost 3 bases, V lost 7 bases, and 11 bases had no gene match. The CDR3 has 16 amino acids. Germline V gene sequence: CDR1 SNHLY, CDR2 FYNNEI. The CDR3 region has the DNA TGTGCCAGCATGACCTCTAGCGGGATAGGGACAGATACGCAGTATTTT. Its protein is CASMTSSGIGTDTQYF. Combining the CDR3 with reference TRBV2 and TRBJ2-3 gives the whole variable domain EPEVTQTPSHQVTQMGQEVILRCVPISNHLYFYWYRQILGQKVEFLVSFYNNEISEKSEIFDDQFSVERPDGSNFTLKIRSTKLEDSAMYFCASMTSSGIGTDTQYFGPGTRLTVL.

This clone was seen more than once but under ten times. The V gene is TRBV7-9, the J gene TRBJ1-1, with D perhaps TRBD1 (5 bases). The V and J ends lost 5 bases and 0 bases respectively, with 16 bases between them. Looked up from germline, CDR1 is SEHNR and CDR2 is FQNEAQ (reference sequence). This CDR3 is built from 16 residues. CDR3 amino acids: CASSPREGPMNTEAFF. The CDR3 nucleotides are TGTGCCAGCAGCCCGCGTGAGGGACCGATGAACACTGAAGCTTTCTTT. The full variable domain, its missing parts supplied by reference TRBV7-9 and TRBJ1-1, is DTGVSQNPRHKITKRGQNVTFRCDPISEHNRLYWYRQTLGQGPEFLTYFQNEAQLEKSRLLSDRFSAERPKGSFSTLEIQRTEQGDSAMYLCASSPREGPMNTEAFFGQGTRLTVV.

The chain uses TRBV5-1 and TRBJ2-5, with D perhaps matching TRBD2 (7 bases). The CDR3 length is 16 residues. V was pared by 4 bases and J by 2 bases, with 18 bases between. Germline CDR1 and CDR2: SGHRS and YFSETQ. The CDR3 sequence: CASSKGLEGEQETQYF. CDR3 DNA sequence: TGCGCCAGCAGCAAAGGACTAGAGGGGGAACAAGAGACCCAGTACTTC.

V gene TRBV10-2 combines with J gene TRBJ2-7; 15 nucleotides align to TRBD2. V shed 5 bases, J shed 7 bases, and the junction held 9 bases outside the gene matches. In germline, CDR1 is WSHSY, CDR2 SAAADI. The CDR3 is made up of 16 amino acids. The CDR3 DNA is TGCGCCAGCAGTCCCGGACTAGCGGGAGGGCCGAGGGAGCAGTACTTC. As protein: CASSPGLAGGPREQYF.

The chain couples TRBV28 to TRBJ2-3, with 9 bases identical to TRBD1. Germline CDR1 is MDHEN and CDR2 is SYDVKM. V shed 2 bases, J shed 2 bases, and the junction held 2 bases outside the gene matches. This CDR3 contains 15 residues. CDR3 amino acids: CASSLGTGHTDTQYF. As DNA, the CDR3 is TGTGCCAGCAGTTTAGGGACAGGGCACACAGATACGCAGTATTTT. Looking up the rest from reference TRBV28 and TRBJ2-3 gives the full variable domain: DVKVTQSSRYLVKRTGEKVFLECVQDMDHENMFWYRQDPGLGLRLIYFSYDVKMKEKGDIPEGYSVSREKKERFSLILESASTNQTSMYLCASSLGTGHTDTQYFGPGTRLTVL.

This chain connects TRBV15 to TRBJ2-3; D is ambiguous. CDR1 is LNHNV and CDR2 is YYDKDF in the germline V gene (reference sequence). The CDR3 is 13 residues long. The V and J ends lost 0 bases and 3 bases respectively, with 4 bases between them. CDR3 protein: CATSRDPTDTQYF. CDR3 coding DNA: TGTGCCACCAGCAGAGATCCTACAGATACGCAGTATTTT.

In DNA form, the CDR3 reads TGTGCCAGCAGTTACTCGAGGGCCTGGGCGGGAAACACCATATATTTT. Encoded protein: CASSYSRAWAGNTIYF. V and J are TRBV6-5 and TRBJ1-3; D not certain. Germline CDR1 reads MNHEY; CDR2 reads SVGAGI. This CDR3 has 16 amino acids. V was shortened by 0 bases and J by 4 bases, with 13 bases between the two germline ends.